This T cell receptor (beta chain) originates from a study of cytomegalovirus exposure and HLA in healthy donors (dated 2017 in TCRdb). At the level of the whole study: According to an earlier analysis of 587 of the donors, roughly 180 million T cells yielded over 90 million unique TCR beta sequences and about 280 Gb of sequence data. Donor age, sex, ethnicity and CMV serostatus were compiled alongside the repertoire data. Of the 398 genotyped donors, over 70% fell in the genetic ancestry cluster associated with self-reported Caucasian donors. High-throughput TCR immunosequencing, statistical association of individual TCRs with disease status, and machine learning were combined to predict cytomegalovirus infection status. Class I and class II HLA loci were covered by the typing at four-digit resolution. The T cell repertoires of 670 or so subjects were profiled by immunosequencing and related to cytomegalovirus serostatus. In a later genetic analysis, genome-wide SNP genotypes for about 65% of the roughly 700 donors were used, and that subset was treated as a discovery cohort. Along with the approximately 650-subject first cohort, a separate validation cohort of around 120 different subjects was used. Four or five DR-DQ haplotypes were handled as single units for association and clustering, since linkage in the cohort was strong. All discovery cohort repertoires had been generated using a single sequencing platform. A later analysis re-examined previously published TCR beta repertoires from several hundred donors and added high-resolution HLA genotyping to investigate patterns of TCR occurrence. Around 300 gigabases of sequencing data and tens of millions of unique TCR sequences were included in an early release covering about 700 HLA-typed donors. The aim of the study was to test whether cataloging public T cell receptors could identify signatures of past pathogen exposure. In an earlier analysis of about 590 of the donors, high-throughput TCR beta sequencing was used to judge whether each TCR beta V gene segment behaved as functional or pseudogenic. Across some 400 genotyped donors of the cohort, an average of approximately 240,000 unique TCR beta nucleotide sequences per donor were sequenced, and approximately 19% of those sequences were non-productive. Rather than using new phenotypic data, the later analysis identified candidate immune exposures from TCR beta sequences and from how often those sequences occurred across donors. Typing coverage differed by locus: A, B, C, DRB1 and DQB1 were typed in roughly 629-630 donors, DQA1 in roughly 510, DPA1 in some 610, and DPB1 in 450 to 490. Here is what the overall study found, with its caveats: The earlier analysis of 450 to 700 of the donors excluded some 16 rarely observed V segments, including chromosome 9 orphons, because counts were too low. Because some donors lacked HLA typing at each locus, the association tests relied only on the typed subset. Specific HLA alleles were associated with around 18,000 TCR beta sequences at a false discovery rate of 0.05 in a later analysis. In an earlier analysis of under 600 of the donors, most TCR beta V segments were observed in productive rearrangements about 90% or about 30% of the time, broadly matching IMGT annotations. A later analysis found that HLA-associated TCR beta chains were more clonally expanded and had lower generation probabilities than equally common non-associated chains. The authors suggested that the approach could potentially be generalized to other disease states and immunological phenotypes. Correlated functional status among segregating V segments might be attributable to linkage disequilibrium, but an unknown experimental factor could not be ruled out. Some IMGT-functional V segments, including TRBV6-2 and TRBV6-3, could not be told apart with the 87-base-pair reads, so those segments were excluded. An association between a missense DCLRE1C variant and V-gene and J-gene trimming of TCR beta chains was found in a later genetic analysis and replicated in an independent cohort. According to a later analysis, most CMV-associated TCR beta chains appeared to be HLA-restricted, and the HLA associations seemed to be driven largely by CMV exposure. Assigning TCR associations to individual alleles was difficult when HLA alleles, especially DR and DQ, strongly co-occurred. Immune exposure information for the cohort was limited to CMV serostatus. A few of the identified cytomegalovirus-associated TCR beta chains were confirmed in vitro to be specific for cytomegalovirus antigens. Across donors, most TCR sequences were observed very rarely, whereas some public TCRs were present in many individuals. The study gave a list of about 160 TCR beta chains associated with cytomegalovirus. In a later genetic analysis, fewer N-insertions in productive TCRs were reported among donors in an Asian-associated ancestry cluster than the 666-donor mean. The cohort was sequenced for TCR beta chains only, and without alpha or paired-chain data the features that could be detected were limited. In a later analysis, several top co-occurrence clusters were reported to appear linked to parvovirus B19, influenza, CMV and Epstein-Barr virus. A further reported finding was that TCR beta sequences accurately predicted the HLA-A and HLA-B alleles for most subjects in the first cohort. A later analysis found that TCR association rates varied across HLA loci, with DRB1 alleles showing the most associated TCRs and HLA-C alleles the fewest. A cluster of highly shared sequence variants was judged likely to be a technical artifact of the sequencing pipeline. Sequencing depth was assumed to be roughly uniform across donors in the presence/absence analyses, though that assumption may not hold. The classifier was reported to diagnose cytomegalovirus status with high specificity and sensitivity in both the original and validation cohorts.

Library prep was done by the immunoSEQ multiplex PCR assay. For the multiplex PCR, a mixture combining 60 forward primers for TCR Vbeta segments and 13 reverse primers for TCR Jbeta segments was used. The CDR3 region of rearranged TCR beta genes was amplified from genomic DNA with a multiplex PCR assay. Amplified TCR beta libraries were sequenced as 87-base-pair reads on the Illumina HiSeq System. For the original study's pipeline: In a later analysis, tens of millions of unique TCR beta chains were counted across the 500 to 700 repertoires, and roughly 10 million of these chains were shared by at least two donors. A nearest-neighbor algorithm error-corrected the raw reads and collapsed the reads into unique sequences, merging closely related sequences to remove PCR and sequencing errors. CDR3 sequences were aligned to IMGT reference sequences to assign V, D and J gene segments. Each retained sequence needed at least a six-nucleotide match to both a V gene segment and a J gene segment. A rearrangement was called productive if the CDR3 had no stop codons and remained in frame with V and J, and every other rearrangement was called non-productive. Following IMGT convention, CDR3 was defined as the stretch from the second conserved V-encoded cysteine up to the conserved J-encoded phenylalanine. The earlier analysis of some 580 of the donors excluded any sequence lacking an unambiguous match to a single V gene segment. In an earlier analysis of several hundred of the donors, V segments were called functional above 56.7% productive rearrangements and were called segregating when the between-donor standard deviation exceeded 5%. A statistical classification framework was built to diagnose cytomegalovirus status from the catalog of TCR beta chain sequences. In a later analysis, TCR nucleotide sequences were compared against IMGT/GENE-DB human TR gene sequences so that V and J genes could be assigned. In a later analysis, CDR3 sequences and most-parsimonious VDJ recombination scenarios were assigned using the TCRdist pipeline. In a later analysis, each TCR beta chain was defined by its CDR3 amino acid sequence together with its V-gene family, and reads lacking a unique V-gene family were excluded. As a way to deal with suspected cross-contamination and a sequencing artifact, a later analysis dropped hundreds of nucleotide sequences that were highly shared and had low generation probability. For each public chain, a later analysis derived a clonal expansion index from normalized ranks of inferred template counts within each repertoire. In a later analysis, generation probabilities were computed with a VDJ recombination model fitted to out-of-frame rearrangements, and the resulting probabilities were checked against IGoR. A later analysis scored TCR-TCR, TCR-HLA and TCR-CMV co-occurrence with hypergeometric tests, applying a repertoire-size bias correction to TCR pairs. In a later analysis, false discovery rates were estimated by permuting HLA or CMV assignments 20 times. In a later analysis, co-occurring TCRs were grouped using DBSCAN, with TCRdist sequence similarity added in when clustering inside HLA-allele-positive subsets. For co-occurrence clustering, repertoires with fewer than 30,000 or more than 120,000 public chains were excluded, along with four or five repertoires with anomalous nucleotide sharing. Not all clones reach the TCRdb copy of this immuneACCESS table, which keeps in-frame sequences only. Checked studies attribute under half of the gap to unresolved V genes and leave the rest unexplained. That table supplies the V and J calls and clone size; D and trimming were determined from the DNA. Counted in this sample were 130,000 or so clones; about 79% of them appeared once. The biggest ten clones account for about 3% of the sample.

Via the germline V gene (reference sequence), CDR1 is GTSNPN and CDR2 SVGIG. V is cut back by 1 base and J by 5 bases, with 4 bases in the junction unmatched. Reading from cysteine to phenylalanine, the CDR3 counts 13 amino acids. Of all the DNA, just the CDR3 is kept, 39 bases in frame from base 1. The cohort comprised fewer than 750 healthy bone marrow donors. All cohort members were sampled while nominally healthy, although unrecorded immune exposures were likely present. The donor tested CMV seropositive and was one of the 289 seropositive cohort members. Each donor provided a peripheral blood sample, and peripheral blood mononuclear cells were used for TCR beta sequencing. The Qiagen DNeasy Blood Extraction Kit was used to extract genomic DNA from the blood cell samples. With regard to this clone: No cognate antigen has been identified for it. The sample holds no much larger clone one base away, and base qualities are not on file.

The sequencing sample was made of PBMCs. The receptor's source is a woman younger than 35 in good health and CMV-seropositive. The V and J genes are TRBV30 and TRBJ2-5; 7 bases in between match TRBD1. The CDR3 is CAWSAVQGETQYF. The DNA sequence reads TGTGCCTGGAGTGCGGTACAGGGGGAGACCCAGTACTTC.